These 22 T cell receptor beta chains share one sample of origin, sequenced in a study of molecular identifiers for immune sequencing clone quantification. TCRdb reprocessed the PCR reads with MiXCR, giving one entry per CDR3 protein. Here the sample spans about 630,000 distinct CDR3 sequences, around 25% being singletons. The sequenced material came from naive CD8+ T cells from blood, with Jurkat cell RNA spiked in. Subset indicated: FACS-sorted CD8+CD4-CCR7+CD45RA+ naive T cells. The source of these receptors is a human donor in good health. Some libraries in this study had Jurkat cell RNA spiked in.

The V and J genes are TRBV19 and TRBJ2-4; 10 positions match TRBD1. V gave up 5 bases and J gave up 5 bases; unmatched junction bases: 3. Germline assignment: CDR1 LNHDA and CDR2 SQIVND (reference sequence). This CDR3 spans 14 amino acids. CDR3 region: CASSRDRGENIQYF. CDR3 DNA sequence: TGTGCCAGTAGTCGGGACAGGGGAGAAAACATTCAGTACTTC.

This chain joins TRBV20-1 and TRBJ2-7; 8 bases align to TRBD1. The junction had 7 bases not matched to a gene; V was cut back by 6 bases and J by 0 bases. CDR3 length: 14 amino acids. Germline assignment: CDR1 DFQATT and CDR2 SNEGSKA (reference sequence). CDR3 protein: CSAETGTGSYEQYF. The CDR3 bases are TGCAGTGCCGAGACCGGGACAGGCTCCTACGAGCAGTACTTC.

The rearrangement links TRBV12-3 or TRBV12-4 to TRBJ2-5; D unresolved. Trimming cost V 4 bases and J 5 bases, with 17 bases left between them. The CDR3 length is 15 residues. The CDR3 sequence is CASSSSGPTTETQYF. The CDR3 DNA reads as TGTGCCAGCAGTTCGTCGGGCCCCACGACGGAGACCCAGTACTTC.

As to this clonotype: A much more abundant neighbour one base away suggests this may be a read error. The rearrangement joins TRBV7-6 to TRBJ2-3; TRBD2 might be the D (6 bases). The CDR3 spans 16 residues. The V and J ends lost 3 bases and 0 bases respectively, with 13 bases between them. The germline V gene encodes CDR1 SGHVS and CDR2 FNYEAQ. Written as DNA, the CDR3 is TGTGCCAGCAGCTTCGGGACTTGCGGAAGCACAGATACGCAGTATTTT. It yields the protein CASSFGTCGSTDTQYF.

The J gene is TRBJ2-5, the V gene TRBV6-2 or TRBV6-3; D is tentatively TRBD1 or TRBD2 (5 bases each). The CDR3 runs to 11 residues. Trimming stripped 4 bases from V and 9 bases from J, with 9 bases between. Germline CDR1 MNHEY, CDR2 SVGEGT. In DNA form, the CDR3 reads TGTGCCAGCAGTTTGGGACCGCCCCAGTACTTC. Its protein is CASSLGPPQYF.

Concerning this clonotype: Relative to the germline gene, one junction end is altered; a read error may explain this. The V and J genes are TRBV4-3 and TRBJ2-7; D possibly corresponds to TRBD1 (5 bases). Germline V gives CDR1 LGHNA, CDR2 YSLEER. The CDR3 consists of 13 residues. CDR3 DNA sequence: TGCGCGAGCAGCGAAGATACAGGCTACGAGCAGTACTTC. It specifies CASSEDTGYEQYF.

This clonotype appeared many times. The DNA for the CDR3 is TGCGCCAGCAGCCTACCGGGACAGGGTGTAGAGCAGTACTTC. This codes for CASSLPGQGVEQYF. V and J are TRBV5-1 and TRBJ2-7, with TRBD1 matching 9 bases. CDR1 is SGHRS, CDR2 YFSETQ, per germline. The ends lost 4 bases at V and 7 bases at J; junction bases unmatched: 9. The CDR3 has 14 residues. Using reference TRBV5-1 and TRBJ2-7 for the parts outside the CDR3, the full variable domain is KAGVTQTPRYLIKTRGQQVTLSCSPISGHRSVSWYQQTPGQGLQFLFEYFSETQRNKGNFPGRFSGRQFSNSRSEMNVSTLELGDSALYLCASSLPGQGVEQYFGPGTRLTVT.

This clonotype was found once. Since a much larger clone is just one base distant, this may be a read error. The chain couples TRBV28 to TRBJ2-7; weak D call: TRBD2 (6 bases). The germline CDR1 and CDR2 sequences are MDHEN and SYDVKM. Trimming took off 5 bases at V and 7 bases at J, with 24 bases between the two ends. This CDR3 spans 16 amino acids. The CDR3 DNA reads as TGTGCCAGCAGTCTACCCGACGGGACTCGACTGGGAGAGCAGTACTTC. Residues: CASSLPDGTRLGEQYF.

For the CDR3, the DNA is TGCGCCAGCAGCCAAGCCGGAAGCGGACAGGGCGTGAATGAGCAGTTCTTC. Protein product: CASSQAGSGQGVNEQFF. This chain joins TRBV4-1 and TRBJ2-1; 8 nucleotides align to TRBD1. This CDR3 has 17 residues. CDR1 MGHRA and CDR2 YSYEKL come from the germline V gene. After removal of 1 base from V and 7 bases from J, the junction contained 12 bases not matched to a gene.

Comment on this clonotype: It may be a read error: a sequence one base away is much more abundant. This chain connects TRBV2 to TRBJ1-1; D is perhaps TRBD1 (5 bases). The CDR3 is made up of 12 amino acids. The germline CDR1 and CDR2 sequences are SNHLY and FYNNEI. The CDR3 DNA sequence: TGTGCCGGCAGAGCCGGGGGGACTGAAGCTTTCTTT. Translated, it gives CAGRAGGTEAFF.

This clonotype was observed a handful of times. V gene TRBV5-1 combines with J gene TRBJ2-2; 12 bases agree with TRBD1. CDR3 size: 18 residues. J was trimmed by 5 bases and V by 4 bases; bases with no gene match: 12. Germline CDR1 is SGHRS and CDR2 is YFSETQ. CDR3 protein: CASSHIPGQGARTGELFF. CDR3 nucleotides: TGCGCCAGCAGCCACATCCCGGGACAGGGGGCTCGTACCGGGGAGCTGTTTTTT.

V and J are TRBV4-1 and TRBJ2-5; the match to TRBD1 covers 7 bases. V gave up 1 base and J gave up 4 bases; unmatched junction bases: 9. The V gene's germline CDR1 is MGHRA and CDR2 YSYEKL. This CDR3 is 16 amino acids long. The DNA for the CDR3 is TGCGCCAGCAGCCAAGTTTCAAACAGGGGTGGAGAGACCCAGTACTTC. It is translated as CASSQVSNRGGETQYF.

This clonotype was detected a few times. The chain uses TRBV20-1 and TRBJ2-4, with 9 bases matching TRBD1. The CDR3 extends over 17 amino acids. The J segment lost 1 base and the V segment lost 0 bases, leaving 7 bases of the junction unmatched. From germline, CDR1 is DFQATT and CDR2 SNEGSKA (reference sequence). The CDR3 DNA sequence: TGCAGTGCTAGAGAGGGGACAGGGAGAGGGGCCAAAAACATTCAGTACTTC. Its protein product is CSAREGTGRGAKNIQYF.

Only a few counts were recorded for this clonotype. This chain connects TRBV5-1 to TRBJ1-2; 8 bases fit TRBD1. This CDR3 comprises 18 residues. Germline assignment: CDR1 SGHRS and CDR2 YFSETQ. The V and J ends lost 4 bases and 4 bases, in that order; junction bases with no gene match: 18. CDR3 residues: CASSVDRASVAFSYGYTF. The DNA of the CDR3 is TGCGCCAGCAGCGTGGACAGGGCCTCCGTCGCGTTTAGCTATGGCTACACCTTC.

This clonotype was counted many times. In DNA form, the CDR3 reads TGTGCCAGCAGTGAAGCGGGGACAGCGATCCAAGAGACCCAGTACTTC. It translates to CASSEAGTAIQETQYF. The gene calls are TRBV2 and TRBJ2-5; TRBD1 matches 7 bases. CDR1 is SNHLY, CDR2 FYNNEI, per germline. The CDR3 contains 16 residues. V was pared by 0 bases and J by 1 base, with 5 bases of the junction left unmatched.

This clonotype was recorded at least ten times. V gene TRBV27 combines with J gene TRBJ2-3; 8 positions agree with TRBD1. The germline gives CDR1 MNHEY, CDR2 SMNVEV (reference sequence). This CDR3 has 16 residues. Trimming took 1 base from V and 2 from J; bases not matched to a gene: 5. The DNA for the CDR3 is TGTGCCAGCAGTTTATTCGCAGGGGGCCTCACAGATACGCAGTATTTT. Translated, it gives CASSLFAGGLTDTQYF.

This clonotype was picked up many times. The rearrangement uses TRBV27 and TRBJ1-1; possible D gene TRBD1, 6 bases. Trimming took off 4 bases at V and 2 bases at J, with 8 bases between the two ends. Germline assignment: CDR1 MNHEY and CDR2 SMNVEV (reference sequence). There are 13 residues in the CDR3. As DNA, the CDR3 is TGTGCCAGCAGTTCCAGGGGAAACACTGAAGCTTTCTTT. It translates to CASSSRGNTEAFF.

The chain recombines TRBV27 with TRBJ1-5; the D is unclear. The germline gives CDR1 MNHEY, CDR2 SMNVEV (reference sequence). Trimming removed 2 bases at V and 6 bases at J, with 14 bases between. The CDR3 has 15 amino acids. The CDR3 spells CASSLRSVAGQPQHF. The CDR3 DNA sequence: TGTGCCAGCAGTTTACGGTCAGTGGCAGGTCAGCCCCAGCATTTT.

This clonotype was recorded at least ten times. The chain has TRBV19 and TRBJ2-3; D is unresolved. Germline CDR1 reads LNHDA; CDR2 reads SQIVND (reference sequence). The V end was cut by 0 bases, the J end by 1 base, with 11 bases between. The CDR3 extends over 16 amino acids. DNA of the CDR3: TGTGCCAGTAGTATAGATGGCAGCCATCGCACAGATACGCAGTATTTT. Its protein is CASSIDGSHRTDTQYF.

CDR3 amino acids: CATSRFQGATGELFF. The CDR3 DNA is TGTGCCACCAGCAGATTTCAGGGGGCTACCGGGGAGCTGTTTTTT. The chain uses TRBV15 and TRBJ2-2; 8 bases match TRBD1. Looked up from germline, CDR1 is LNHNV and CDR2 is YYDKDF (reference sequence). The CDR3 contains 15 residues. J gave up 5 bases and V 2 bases, and 4 bases lay outside the gene matches.

In this sample, this clonotype turned up many times. The chain is built from TRBV27 and TRBJ2-7; D ambiguous. From germline, CDR1 is MNHEY and CDR2 SMNVEV (reference sequence). The CDR3 loop spans 11 amino acids. Trimming took off 5 bases at V and 6 bases at J, with 8 bases between the two ends. This chain's CDR3 is CASSDSGEQYF. The CDR3 region has the DNA TGTGCCAGCAGTGACTCCGGCGAGCAGTACTTC.

This clonotype was counted between two and nine times. A much larger clone lies a single base off, so this may be a read error. The chain has TRBV20-1 and TRBJ2-7; no clear D. V lost 0 bases and J 0 bases, leaving 9 bases between the germline ends. The CDR3 contains 14 residues. Germline V gene lookup returns CDR1 DFQATT and CDR2 SNEGSKA (reference sequence). As DNA, the CDR3 is TGCAGTGCTAGAGATCTGCGCAGCTCCTACGAGCAGTACTTC. It encodes CSARDLRSSYEQYF.